This note documents a single T cell receptor beta chain sequence. The antigen remains unidentified. The sample comes from a study of Ad26.COV2.S vaccination and SARS-CoV-2 variants. Study-wide results and limits: A substantial breadth of spike-specific CD8+ and CD4+ T cell responses after vaccination has been reported.

The CDR3 is 13 residues long. The V gene lost 0 bases and the J gene lost 9 bases, with 13 bases spanning the gap. Germline CDR1 is SGHRS and CDR2 is YFSETQ. Produced via immunoSEQ multiplex PCR; TCRdb's table is partial and in-frame only. The table records approximately 300,000 clones, just over 85% of them present only once. Treatment noted: roughly 18 received Ad26.COV2.S at low or high dose, single or two shots; about five received placebo; per-sample allocation not given. The study sampled participants on day 63 after the first vaccine or placebo injection. The clonotype was recovered from a person between 18 and 65 years old who received the Ad26.COV2.S COVID-19 vaccine or a placebo. This rearrangement joins TRBV5-1 to TRBJ2-7; D may match TRBD1 or TRBD2 (5 bases each). This sample comprised peripheral blood, obtained in a trial of Ad26.COV2.S vaccine versus placebo. For the CDR3, the DNA is TGCGCCAGCAGCTTGGCCGGGACCCCCGCGCAGTACTTC. As protein: CASSLAGTPAQYF.